The sequence of this T cell receptor (beta chain) was determined in a study of blood T cell repertoires in COVID-19 (dated by TCRdb to 2018 to 2021). Background on the whole study: Collaborator samples came from the United States, Italy and Spain and covered acute and convalescent phases of COVID-19. The prospective study material was composed of cDNA or gDNA derived from T cells, B-cell-depleted T cells, or PBMCs. Deeply sampled blood TCRbeta repertoires from subjects exposed to, actively infected with, or recovered from COVID-19 were included in the dataset. A freely available public database, intended as a resource for researchers studying the immune response to SARS-CoV-2, is where the repertoires were released. The samples were drawn from two sources: the first 160 participants of the ongoing ImmuneRACE study, and 1,000 to 1,500 subjects contributed by 6 global collaborators. Sample metadata almost always included a de-identified subject ID, COVID-19 status, age in years and sex. Where HLA class I and class II types were available, the types were taken from metadata supplied by the sample provider, not from assay-based typing. Overall study outcomes, separate from this receptor: The quantity of clinical and demographic metadata differed by source and by participant and was supplied without curation.

The collaborating institutions used their own protocols to collect whole blood in K2EDTA tubes. For TCRbeta analysis, collaborators shipped samples in one of three forms: frozen whole blood, isolated PBMCs, or DNA extracted from either of those sample types. The germline V gene yields MNHNS for CDR1 and SASEGT for CDR2. The germline ends are 9 bases apart after V is trimmed by 3 bases and J by 3 bases. The CDR3, cysteine through phenylalanine, is 14 amino acids long. Only the CDR3 region is kept as DNA, spanning 42 bases read in frame from base 1. TCRbeta CDR3 regions were amplified from genomic DNA using the immunoSEQ Assay, a bias-controlled multiplex PCR. In the source study's methods: Nucleated cell counts per sample were estimated from amplification of reference gene primers within the assay. To quantify the absolute abundance of each unique TCRbeta CDR3 rearrangement, sequence reads were collapsed and filtered. For each sample, productive Simpson clonality was calculated by taking the square root of Simpson's diversity index across productive rearrangements. What TCRdb holds here is the immuneACCESS table cut down to in-frame rearrangements. Part of the clones is not present; checked against another copy, under half of the missing clones reflect an unresolved V gene, and the others are unexplained. V, J and clone size were drawn from that table, and D and trimming were deduced from the DNA. The sample contains 50,000 or so clones, more than 80% of them found a single time. The top ten clones comprise around 17% of the sample.

Note on this clone: Its cognate antigen has yet to be identified. There are no base qualities to consult, and no much larger clone falls within one base.

Sequences were obtained from peripheral blood. This clonotype was sampled from a human donor in a cohort sampled during active COVID-19. The chain is assembled from TRBV6-1 and TRBJ1-5, with an unclear D gene assignment. The CDR3 region has the sequence CASSDFYNNQPQHF. The nucleotide sequence is given as TGTGCCAGCAGTGATTTTTATAACAATCAGCCCCAGCATTTT.